This TCR beta chain was sequenced in a study of T cells in Graves' hyperthyroidism and ophthalmopathy. General study findings and limits: Most clonotypes that expanded in the thyroid above 0.001 also showed up in blood.

No ophthalmopathy progression within 18 months constituted stable Graves' hyperthyroidism. PBMCs were collected from an approximately 9.3 ml volume of fresh peripheral blood. Amplification of TCR beta CDR3 regions used RNA as the template. TCR CDR3 underwent first-round RT-PCR with the HTBI primer set. TCRdb redid the calling of the multiplex PCR reads with MiXCR, one entry per CDR3 protein. The table has some 200,000 distinct CDR3 sequences, 17% seen once. Notes on this clonotype: Its antigen remains unknown.

This TCR derives from a man aged 50 to 60 with Graves' hyperthyroidism. Sequencing used blood.

CDR3 DNA: TGTGCCAGCAGTTTCCTTGGGAGGCGGACCAATCAGCCCCAGCATTTT. Amino acids: CASSFLGRRTNQPQHF. V gene TRBV28 combines with J gene TRBJ1-5, with D hard to call. V lost 3 bases and J 3 bases, leaving 15 bases between the germline ends. Germline lookup yields CDR1 MDHEN and CDR2 SYDVKM. This CDR3 has 16 amino acids.